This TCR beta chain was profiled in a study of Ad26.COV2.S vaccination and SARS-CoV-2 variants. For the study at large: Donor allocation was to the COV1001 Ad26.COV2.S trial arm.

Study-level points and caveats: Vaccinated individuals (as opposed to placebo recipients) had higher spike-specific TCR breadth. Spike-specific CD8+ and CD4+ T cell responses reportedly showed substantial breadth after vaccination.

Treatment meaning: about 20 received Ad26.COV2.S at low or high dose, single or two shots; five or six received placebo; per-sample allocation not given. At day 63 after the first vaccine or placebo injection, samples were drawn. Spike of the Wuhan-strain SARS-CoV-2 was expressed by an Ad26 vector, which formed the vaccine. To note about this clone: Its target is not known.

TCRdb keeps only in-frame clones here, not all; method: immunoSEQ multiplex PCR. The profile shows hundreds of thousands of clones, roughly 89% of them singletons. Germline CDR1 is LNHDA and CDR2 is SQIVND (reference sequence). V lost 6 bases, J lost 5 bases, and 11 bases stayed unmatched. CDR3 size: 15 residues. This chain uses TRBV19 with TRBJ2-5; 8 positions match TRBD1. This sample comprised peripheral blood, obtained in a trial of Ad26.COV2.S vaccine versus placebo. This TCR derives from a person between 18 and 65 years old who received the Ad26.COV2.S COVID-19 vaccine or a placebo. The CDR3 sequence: CASSPRRGQRETQYF. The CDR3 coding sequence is TGTGCCAGTAGCCCTCGCAGGGGGCAGAGGGAGACCCAGTACTTC. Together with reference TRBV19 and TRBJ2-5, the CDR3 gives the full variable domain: DGGITQSPKYLFRKEGQNVTLSCEQNLNHDAMYWYRQDPGQGLRLIYYSQIVNDFQKGDIAEGYSVSREKKESFPLTVTSAQKNPTAFYLCASSPRRGQRETQYFGPGTRLLVL.